The 27 T cell receptor beta chains in this list originate from one sample, sequenced in a study of PD-1 blockade in classical Hodgkin lymphoma. Time point here: cycle 4 day 1 (C4D1), after 6 weeks of nivolumab. Relapse was seen in all patients after autologous stem cell transplantation, and brentuximab vedotin exposure was variable. Profiled with immunoSEQ multiplex PCR; TCRdb holds only in-frame clones, not every one. The sample records over 70,000 clones, about nine tenths being singletons. The source material was peripheral blood mononuclear cells (PBMCs), sampled before the fourth cycle of nivolumab. These receptors came from a human donor with classical Hodgkin lymphoma.

The chain links TRBV11-3 to TRBJ2-3, with 7 bases matching TRBD2. Trimming removed 5 bases from V and 6 bases from J; junction bases left unmatched: 14. This CDR3 contains 16 residues. CDR1 is SGHNT and CDR2 is YENEEA in the germline V gene. CDR3 protein: CASSLGSGGGSDTQYF. DNA of the CDR3: TGTGCCAGCAGCCTCGGCTCCGGGGGAGGGTCGGATACGCAGTATTTT.

The count of this clone is one. This chain joins TRBV6-5 and TRBJ2-7; D is ambiguous. Germline CDR1 is MNHEY and CDR2 is SVGAGI. Trimming took 5 bases from V and 2 from J, leaving 10 bases between them. The CDR3 covers 13 residues. This chain's CDR3 is CASSGPTTYEQYF. In nucleotides, the CDR3 is TGTGCCAGCAGTGGGCCCACAACCTACGAGCAGTACTTC.

This rearrangement joins TRBV9 to TRBJ2-7; D unclear. Trimming shortened V by 4 bases and J by 6 bases, and 14 bases separated the two germline ends. Germline V gene lookup returns CDR1 SGDLS and CDR2 YYNGEE. There are 13 residues in the CDR3. CDR3 nucleotide sequence: TGTGCCAGCAGCCGAGATCACGTTCGCGAGCAGTACTTC. Its protein is CASSRDHVREQYF. The whole variable domain, remainder taken from reference TRBV9 and TRBJ2-7, is DSGVTQTPKHLITATGQRVTLRCSPRSGDLSVYWYQQSLDQGLQFLIQYYNGEERAKGNILERFSAQQFPDLHSELNLSSLELGDSALYFCASSRDHVREQYFGPGTRLTVT.

This rearrangement joins TRBV13 to TRBJ1-3; D ambiguous. Trimming removed 7 bases from V and 3 bases from J, with 19 bases in between. Germline-derived CDR1 and CDR2 are PRHDT and FYEKMQ (reference sequence). This CDR3 spans 16 amino acids. In DNA, the CDR3 is TGTGCCAGCAACCATGAAGCAGAGGGTGATGGAAACACCATATATTTT. As protein: CASNHEAEGDGNTIYF.

The CDR3 nucleotides read TGTGCCAGCTACCGCCGAGGGAACACTGAAGCTTTCTTT. Translating it yields CASYRRGNTEAFF. The V gene is TRBV28, the J gene TRBJ1-1; D unclear. CDR1 is MDHEN, CDR2 SYDVKM, per germline. The CDR3 totals 13 residues. V dropped 8 bases and J dropped 1 base, with 11 bases sitting between them.

The J gene is TRBJ1-3, the V gene TRBV7-9; D might be TRBD1 (5 bases). Germline V CDR1 and CDR2: SEHNR, FQNEAQ (reference sequence). This CDR3 comprises 16 residues. V was pared by 0 bases and J by 2 bases, with 11 bases between. The CDR3 loop reads CASSLADGGAGNTIYF. The CDR3 nucleotides read TGTGCCAGCAGCTTAGCCGACGGGGGGGCTGGAAACACCATATATTTT.

The chain uses TRBV5-1 and TRBJ2-5, with a tentative D call TRBD2 (6 bases). The V and J ends lost 0 bases and 5 bases respectively, with 17 bases between them. This CDR3 is 16 amino acids long. Per the germline V gene, CDR1 is SGHRS and CDR2 is YFSETQ. The CDR3 bases are TGCGCCAGCAGCTTGGGTAACGCGGGGTCCGCGGAGACCCAGTACTTC. Protein: CASSLGNAGSAETQYF.

V gene TRBV5-1 combines with J gene TRBJ1-2; D perhaps matches TRBD1 (6 bases). Trimming shortened V by 1 base and J by 4 bases, and 11 bases separated the two germline ends. This CDR3 is built from 14 residues. The germline V gene has CDR1 SGHRS and CDR2 YFSETQ. The CDR3: CASSLQQDSYGYTF. As DNA, the CDR3 is TGCGCCAGCAGCTTGCAACAGGACAGCTATGGCTACACCTTC.

The chain uses TRBV7-9 and TRBJ2-1, with 8 positions matching TRBD1. The ends lost 5 bases at V and 6 bases at J; junction bases unmatched: 3. Germline assignment: CDR1 SEHNR and CDR2 FQNEAQ (reference sequence). The CDR3 extends over 13 amino acids. For the CDR3, the DNA is TGTGCCAGCAGCCTTGGACAGGGCAATGAGCAGTTCTTC. The encoded protein is CASSLGQGNEQFF.

CDR3 nucleotide sequence: TGTGCCAGCAGTGGCGCCGGGACGTACGAGACCCAGTACTTC. Its translation: CASSGAGTYETQYF. The chain couples TRBV25-1 to TRBJ2-5; D possibly uses TRBD1 or TRBD2 (5 bases each). The CDR3 extends over 14 amino acids. The V end lost 4 bases, the J end lost 5 bases, and 14 bases lay between the germline ends. Germline V gives CDR1 MGHDK, CDR2 SYGVNS.

The genes are TRBV28 and TRBJ1-1, with D maybe TRBD1 (5 bases). The CDR3 totals 16 residues. V shed 3 bases and J shed 4 bases, with 18 bases lying between them. Germline CDR1 and CDR2: MDHEN and SYDVKM. The CDR3 bases are TGTGCCAGCAGTTTTTCGGGGGTAGGAGGGTTCACTGAAGCTTTCTTT. Translation gives CASSFSGVGGFTEAFF.

This sequence joins TRBV14 and TRBJ1-2, with 9 nucleotides matching TRBD1. Germline V gene lookup returns CDR1 SGHDN and CDR2 FVKESK. The ends lost 0 bases at V and 1 base at J; junction bases unmatched: 9. CDR3 length: 18 amino acids. CDR3 sequence: CASSQDLRTGVYNYGYTF. The CDR3 DNA sequence: TGTGCCAGCAGCCAAGATCTGCGGACAGGGGTCTATAACTATGGCTACACCTTC.

V gene TRBV7-9 combines with J gene TRBJ1-1; no clear D. The CDR3 is 17 amino acids. Trimming cost V 2 bases and J 1 base, with 17 bases left between them. Germline-derived CDR1 and CDR2 are SEHNR and FQNEAQ (reference sequence). The CDR3 nucleotides read TGTGCCAGCAGCTTACTTATAGGGATTGGAAAGAACACTGAAGCTTTCTTT. The encoded protein is CASSLLIGIGKNTEAFF.

The chain has TRBV7-2 and TRBJ2-2; D unclear. Germline V CDR1 and CDR2: SGHTA, FQGNSA. Trimming removed 0 bases at V and 1 base at J, with 12 bases between. The CDR3 extends over 17 amino acids. CDR3 nucleotides: TGTGCCAGCAGCTTAGCGCTTGCGAGAGTGAACACCGGGGAGCTGTTTTTT. Amino acid sequence: CASSLALARVNTGELFF.

This chain links TRBV6-5 with TRBJ2-1, with 7 bases lining up with TRBD1. Germline CDR1 is MNHEY and CDR2 is SVGAGI. Losses at the gene ends were 6 bases for V and 6 bases for J; bases not matched to a gene: 11. The CDR3 has 15 amino acids. The CDR3 nucleotides read TGTGCCAGCAGCTCGGGACAGAAACCTTCCAATGAGCAGTTCTTC. This translates into CASSSGQKPSNEQFF.

The chain recombines TRBV4-3 with TRBJ2-5; TRBD2 is a possible D gene (5 bases). This CDR3 spans 16 amino acids. The V and J ends lost 1 base and 0 bases respectively, with 12 bases between them. CDR1 and CDR2 from the germline V gene are LGHNA and YSLEER. CDR3 region: CASSQGRRVYQETQYF. The CDR3 nucleotides read TGCGCCAGCAGCCAAGGCAGGCGGGTGTACCAAGAGACCCAGTACTTC.

The V call is TRBV29-1, the J call TRBJ1-5; 7 positions match TRBD1. The CDR3 extends over 13 amino acids. Germline assignment: CDR1 SQVTM and CDR2 ANQGSEA. J was trimmed by 4 bases and V by 6 bases; bases with no gene match: 6. The CDR3 DNA reads as TGCAGCGTCTCCGGGACAGTGAATCAGCCCCAGCATTTT. Protein sequence: CSVSGTVNQPQHF.

DNA of the CDR3: TGCAGTGCCACGACAGGCTACGAGCAGTACTTC. Translation gives CSATTGYEQYF. The chain has TRBV20-1 and TRBJ2-7; TRBD1 might be the D (6 bases). The CDR3 loop spans 11 amino acids. V gave up 6 bases and J gave up 3 bases, with 9 bases separating them. Germline V gene lookup returns CDR1 DFQATT and CDR2 SNEGSKA (reference sequence).

This chain connects TRBV18 to TRBJ1-5; D possibly corresponds to TRBD1 (5 bases). The CDR3 spans 17 residues. Germline CDR1 KGHSH, CDR2 LQKENI. V was shortened by 1 base and J by 0 bases, with 13 bases between the two germline ends. The CDR3 DNA follows: TGTGCCAGCTCACCACGTGGGACGGATTATAGCAATCAGCCCCAGCATTTT. Translating it yields CASSPRGTDYSNQPQHF.

The J gene is TRBJ2-1, the V gene TRBV27, with TRBD2 matching over 7 bases. Losses at the gene ends were 3 bases for V and 4 bases for J; bases not matched to a gene: 3. This CDR3 has 14 residues. Per germline, CDR1 MNHEY and CDR2 SMNVEV (reference sequence). DNA of the CDR3: TGTGCCAGCAGTTTTTGGGGGGGTTACAATGAGCAGTTCTTC. It codes for CASSFWGGYNEQFF.

The V call is TRBV11-2, the J call TRBJ1-6; D is unresolved. Trimming cost V 2 bases and J 13 bases, with 12 bases left between them. CDR3 length: 13 amino acids. Germline CDR1 reads SGHAT; CDR2 reads FQNNGV. CDR3 bases: TGTGCCAGCAGCTTATCGACCGTAGGGCCCCTCCACTTT. Amino acids: CASSLSTVGPLHF.

Here the CDR3 reads CASSSKGPGQANYGYTF. CDR3 in DNA: TGTGCCAGCAGCTCAAAAGGCCCGGGACAGGCTAACTATGGCTACACCTTC. The chain carries TRBV5-6 and TRBJ1-2, with 8 bases lining up with TRBD1. V lost 3 bases and J lost 0; bases outside the gene matches: 10. Looked up from germline, CDR1 is SGHDT and CDR2 is YYEEEE. This CDR3 spans 17 amino acids.

The J gene is TRBJ2-7, the V gene TRBV9, with TRBD1 matching over 8 bases. The CDR3 extends over 16 amino acids. Germline V gives CDR1 SGDLS, CDR2 YYNGEE. Unmatched junction bases numbered 9, after V lost 1 base and J lost 3 bases. The CDR3 reads CASSVTPAGQGYEQYF. CDR3 nucleotide sequence: TGTGCCAGCAGCGTAACCCCGGCCGGACAGGGCTACGAGCAGTACTTC.

This chain links TRBV19 with TRBJ2-7; D is undetermined. CDR1 and CDR2 from the germline V gene are LNHDA and SQIVND (reference sequence). The CDR3 has 13 amino acids. The germline V and J ends were trimmed by 6 bases and 2 bases, with 11 bases remaining between them. In nucleotides, the CDR3 is TGTGCCAGTAGCTCTGCCATCGCCTACGAGCAGTACTTC. As protein: CASSSAIAYEQYF.

This rearrangement joins TRBV5-6 to TRBJ1-1; D call uncertain. Germline CDR1 is SGHDT and CDR2 is YYEEEE. Trimming removed 4 bases at V and 4 bases at J, with 8 bases between. This CDR3 has 12 residues. CDR3 amino acids: CASSVTITEAFF. The CDR3 DNA reads TGTGCCAGCAGCGTTACTATCACTGAAGCTTTCTTT. Complete variable domain (other parts from reference TRBV5-6 and TRBJ1-1): DAGVTQSPTHLIKTRGQQVTLRCSPKSGHDTVSWYQQALGQGPQFIFQYYEEEERQRGNFPDRFSGHQFPNYSSELNVNALLLGDSALYLCASSVTITEAFFGQGTRLTVV.

The chain has TRBV30 and TRBJ2-2, with TRBD1 identical over 10 bases. The V segment lost 6 bases and the J segment 6 bases; nucleotides outside the gene matches: 16. The CDR3 loop spans 17 amino acids. Germline loops: CDR1 GTSNPN, CDR2 SVGIG (reference sequence). CDR3 protein: CACNRGDRGLGSGELFF. Written as DNA, the CDR3 is TGTGCCTGCAACCGGGGAGACAGGGGGCTAGGGTCCGGGGAGCTGTTTTTT. Supplemented by reference TRBV30 and TRBJ2-2, the full variable domain reads SQTIHQWPATLVQPVGSPLSLECTVEGTSNPNLYWYRQAAGRGLQLLFYSVGIGQISSEVPQNLSASRPQDRQFILSSKKLLLSDSGFYLCACNRGDRGLGSGELFFGEGSRLTVL.

This chain links TRBV7-8 with TRBJ2-2; the D call may be TRBD1 or TRBD2 (5 bases each). CDR1 and CDR2 from the germline V gene are SGHVS and FQNEAQ. The CDR3 has 13 amino acids. Between the trimmed V and J ends, which lost 3 bases and 6 bases, there was a span of 8 bases. CDR3 region: CASSFLGAGELFF. The DNA of the CDR3 is TGTGCCAGCAGCTTTCTGGGGGCCGGGGAGCTGTTTTTT.